The rows below give T cell receptor beta chains drawn from one sample of a study of T cell responses to AZD1222 COVID-19 vaccine. Repertoires were generated with immunoSEQ multiplex PCR, while TCRdb's copy carries only in-frame clones and drops some. The data contain tens of thousands of clones, roughly 88% of them singletons. Here the sequenced sample was peripheral blood, taken on day 0 of MenACWY control vaccination. These receptor sequences come from an adult in good health. Both conserved end residues are trimmed from each CDR3. Fields, in order: V gene, CDR3 protein.

TRBV7-9,VSLGTSSYNEQF
TRBV2,ASGSSYEQY
TRBV28,ASSLGESEAF
TRBV29-1,SVGAGVGGYT
TRBV6-2/TRBV6-3,ASSTGTWSNQPQH
TRBV7-9,ASSQAASSNTGELF
TRBV2,ASSEGPNSGSYEQY
TRBV11-2,ASSPVGGKGEKLF
TRBV5-5,ASSLRTSGEWGHEQY
TRBV5-1,ASSLARGLNTEAF
TRBV6-2/TRBV6-3,ASSYVWSTEAF
TRBV27,ASSSRAGISYEQY
TRBV28,ASSFRTGGYVGNYGYT
TRBV4-1,ASSSGKGAEAF
TRBV7-9,ASSLAYRRDRAYGYT
TRBV28,ASRGLGLLYGYT
TRBV5-6,ASSLGQIYGYT
TRBV30,AWSVRGDQPQH
TRBV19,ASSIFGTEAF
TRBV7-8,ASSFSPFEGTSPLH
TRBV27,ASSLRVSSYEQY
TRBV19,ASSIRTSTLSNEQF
TRBV19,ASDIRDRASPLH
TRBV19,ASSDRGSGENGYT
TRBV28,ASSPPRVYGYT
TRBV18,ASSPPSYSYEQY
TRBV5-6,ASSSWVAYNEQF
TRBV29-1,SVGTSGGRDTQY
TRBV28,ASSLELRTDTQY
TRBV5-6,ASSSTRTQY
TRBV2,ASRFLAGGYNEQF
TRBV28,ASTSDGIYGYT
TRBV30,AWSIDRAGELF
TRBV27,ASSIGGRNNSPLH
TRBV5-6,ASSLGPGGGETQY
TRBV11-2,ASSLEPNTGELF
TRBV2,ASSDRTSIFNEQF
TRBV5-1,ASSSGTNTGELF
TRBV3-1/TRBV3-2,ASSQKRVDTEAF
TRBV7-2,ASSSTPGDGYT
TRBV29-1,SSRVGGTEAF
TRBV30,AWTQSPTGSYEQY
TRBV7-3,ASSTGTLGETQY
TRBV7-2,ASSLSPGQASYNEQF
TRBV5-6,ASSITGVGAGYT
TRBV4-2,ASSQDPASSYNSPLH
TRBV30,AWIAGAAMNTEAF
TRBV2,ASTDVAGGIQEQY
TRBV24-1,ATSEHGTGYGYT
TRBV2,ASSDERKGAF
TRBV28,ASSLPYPDTQY
TRBV7-2,ASSLGPPGGGQSYEQY
TRBV7-9,ASSPSGTENIQY
TRBV5-8,ASRSRGGRNQPQH
TRBV6-2/TRBV6-3,ASSSGQYNEQF
TRBV28,ASSFGGDPAKGEQY
TRBV6-5,AIRKGQMNTEAF
TRBV27,ASSFRVNTEAF
TRBV6-5,ASSYQTGGAF
TRBV21-1,ASSKAGKETQY